This T cell receptor (beta chain) appears in the sequencing data of a study of cytomegalovirus exposure and HLA in healthy donors. This clone has a single count. Libraries were prepared by immunoSEQ multiplex PCR; TCRdb keeps only in-frame clonotypes and omits some of them. This sample has roughly 150,000 clones, with 85% to 90% found just once. This CDR3 comprises 17 residues. Germline-derived CDR1 and CDR2 are SNHLY and FYNNEI. V lost 5 bases, J lost 4 bases, and 11 bases stayed unmatched. This chain links TRBV2 with TRBJ2-1; TRBD2 matches 10 bases. Sequencing was done on a sample of PBMCs. The TCR sequence derives from a woman between 18 and 30 years old in good health and CMV-seropositive. CDR3 residues: CASSPGASGSLYNEQFF. The CDR3 DNA is TGTGCCAGCAGTCCCGGGGCTAGCGGGAGTTTGTACAATGAGCAGTTCTTC.